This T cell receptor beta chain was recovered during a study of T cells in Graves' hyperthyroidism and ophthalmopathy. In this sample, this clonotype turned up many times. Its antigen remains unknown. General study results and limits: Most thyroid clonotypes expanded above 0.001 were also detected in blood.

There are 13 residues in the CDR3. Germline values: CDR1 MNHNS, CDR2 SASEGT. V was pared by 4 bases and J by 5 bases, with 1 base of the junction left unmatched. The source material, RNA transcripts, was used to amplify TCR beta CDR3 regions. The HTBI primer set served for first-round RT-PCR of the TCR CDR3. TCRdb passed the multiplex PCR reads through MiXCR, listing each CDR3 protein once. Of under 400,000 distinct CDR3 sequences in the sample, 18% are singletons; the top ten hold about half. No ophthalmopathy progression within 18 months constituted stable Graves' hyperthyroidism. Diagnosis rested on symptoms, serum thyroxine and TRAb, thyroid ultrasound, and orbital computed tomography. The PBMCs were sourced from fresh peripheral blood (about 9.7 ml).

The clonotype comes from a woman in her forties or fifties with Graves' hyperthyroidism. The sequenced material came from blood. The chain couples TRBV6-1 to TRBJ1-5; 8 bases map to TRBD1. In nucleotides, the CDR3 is TGTGCCAGCAGTGTACAGGGGGATCAGCCCCAGCATTTT. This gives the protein CASSVQGDQPQHF.